A single sample is the source of the 6 T cell receptor beta chains below, sequenced in a study of Graves' ophthalmopathy and Graves' hyperthyroidism. From RNA, the CDR3 regions of TCR beta chains were amplified and sequenced. Second-round multiplex PCR came after first-round RT-PCR with HTBI primers. TCRdb used MiXCR to reprocess the multiplex PCR reads, holding one entry per CDR3 protein. The profile shows hundreds of thousands of distinct CDR3 sequences, roughly 21% of them singletons. The sequencing sample was made of peripheral blood. All receptors come from a young woman with stable Graves' hyperthyroidism.

In regard to this clonotype: The missing conserved phenylalanine or tryptophan at the end of this CDR3 makes a read error likely. The chain uses TRBV10-3 and TRBJ2-7; D remains ambiguous. Looked up from germline, CDR1 is ENHRY and CDR2 is SYGVKD. The CDR3 extends over 12 amino acids. CDR3 loop: CAFRTEAYEQYL. The CDR3 DNA sequence: TGTGCCTTCAGGACCGAGGCCTACGAGCAGTACCTC.

This clonotype was observed a few times. The gene calls are TRBV30 and TRBJ1-2, with D possibly TRBD1 on 5 matching bases. Germline-derived CDR1 and CDR2 are GTSNPN and SVGIG (reference sequence). Trimming took off 6 bases at V and 5 bases at J, with 16 bases between the two ends. There are 13 residues in the CDR3. The CDR3 DNA is TGTGCCTGTGCCCGGGACCGACCTTATGGCTACACCTTC. Translation: CACARDRPYGYTF. Based on the CDR3 plus reference TRBV30 and TRBJ1-2, the full variable domain is SQTIHQWPATLVQPVGSPLSLECTVEGTSNPNLYWYRQAAGRGLQLLFYSVGIGQISSEVPQNLSASRPQDRQFILSSKKLLLSDSGFYLCACARDRPYGYTFGSGTRLTVV.

This clonotype was recorded at least ten times. The chain combines TRBV24-1 with TRBJ1-5; D might be TRBD1 (5 bases). With 10 bases removed from V and 1 base from J, the gap between germline ends came to 13 bases. The CDR3 is 14 amino acids. The germline V gene encodes CDR1 KGHDR and CDR2 SFDVKD. For the CDR3, the DNA is TGTGCCACTGCGACACGGGGGAGCAATCAGCCCCAGCATTTT. Translation: CATATRGSNQPQHF.

With respect to this clonotype: Since no conserved phenylalanine or tryptophan closes the CDR3, a read error is the likely cause. This chain uses TRBV20-1 with TRBJ2-3; maybe TRBD2 (6 bases). V lost 1 base, J lost 0 bases, and 8 bases lay in between. Germline V lookup: CDR1 DFQATT, CDR2 SNEGSKA (reference sequence). The CDR3 has 14 residues. CDR3 DNA sequence: TGCAGTGCTAGAGCCGGGACTAGCACAGATACGCAGTATTGT. This gives the protein CSARAGTSTDTQYC.

This clonotype was seen at least ten times. The V gene is TRBV2, the J gene TRBJ2-2, with TRBD2 as a possible D gene (6 bases). Germline lookup yields CDR1 SNHLY and CDR2 FYNNEI. V was shortened by 6 bases and J by 5 bases, with 13 bases between the two germline ends. This CDR3 is built from 14 residues. The CDR3 DNA follows: TGTGCCAGCAGGGAGGGACCGGGTACCGGGGAGCTGTTTTTT. It specifies CASREGPGTGELFF.

The rearrangement joins TRBV7-2 to TRBJ2-7; D is perhaps TRBD2 (5 bases). Looked up from germline, CDR1 is SGHTA and CDR2 is FQGNSA. V was trimmed by 5 bases and J by 6 bases, leaving 17 bases between them. CDR3 length: 14 residues. CDR3 nucleotide sequence: TGTGCCAGCAGCGACGGACTTTGGCCCCGCGAGCAGTACTTC. It encodes CASSDGLWPREQYF.